This entry lists 18 T cell receptor beta chains sequenced from one sample in a study of blood T cell repertoires in COVID-19. Method: immunoSEQ multiplex PCR; TCRdb's copy keeps in-frame clones and lacks some. Of 70,000 or so clones listed, about 85% are singletons. The specimen sequenced was peripheral blood. The receptors come from a man between 65 and 80 years old with active COVID-19.

The chain links TRBV21-1 to TRBJ2-3; the D call of TRBD2 is as the table states it, not checked on the DNA. TRBV21-1 is given as a pseudogene. This CDR3 spans 15 amino acids. Here the CDR3 reads CASSRGGSLTDTQYF. As DNA, the CDR3 is TGTGCCAGCAGCAGAGGCGGCAGCCTTACAGATACGCAGTATTTT.

The chain couples TRBV4-3 to TRBJ2-5; TRBD2 agrees at 8 bases. CDR1 is LGHNA, CDR2 YSLEER, per germline. CDR3 size: 15 residues. The V segment lost 1 base and the J segment 5 bases; nucleotides outside the gene matches: 6. The CDR3 sequence is CASSQGRGLGETQYF. The CDR3 coding sequence is TGCGCCAGCAGCCAAGGCCGGGGACTAGGGGAGACCCAGTACTTC.

This chain joins TRBV7-2 and TRBJ1-1; 9 bases fit TRBD1. Germline V gene data show CDR1 as SGHTA and CDR2 as FQGNSA. The CDR3 consists of 15 residues. The V gene end was trimmed by 7 bases and the J gene end by 2 bases; junction bases not matched to a gene: 8. In nucleotides, the CDR3 is TGTGCCAGCACCTCGACAGGGGGAGGTAACACTGAAGCTTTCTTT. Protein product: CASTSTGGGNTEAFF.

The CDR3 nucleotides are TGTGCCAGCAGCCGGCGGGCCCAGGCCACCGAGCAGTTCTTC. As protein: CASSRRAQATEQFF. The genes are TRBV7-2 and TRBJ2-1, with D perhaps TRBD2 (5 bases). Trimming removed 5 bases from V and 10 bases from J, with 18 bases in between. From germline, CDR1 is SGHTA and CDR2 FQGNSA. The CDR3 consists of 14 residues. Drawing the rest from reference TRBV7-2 and TRBJ2-1, the complete variable domain is GAGVSQSPSNKVTEKGKDVELRCDPISGHTALYWYRQSLGQGLEFLIYFQGNSAPDKSGLPSDRFSAERTGGSVSTLTIQRTQQEDSAVYLCASSRRAQATEQFFGPGTRLTVL.

This clone showed up just a few times. The gene calls are TRBV2 and TRBJ1-2; tentatively, D is TRBD1 (5 bases). V was cut by 4 bases and J by 5 bases, with 17 bases left in between. Germline lookup yields CDR1 SNHLY and CDR2 FYNNEI. There are 15 residues in the CDR3. DNA for the CDR3: TGTGCCAGCAGTGTTGATCGGGCCAGGGCTTATGGCTACACCTTC. Protein: CASSVDRARAYGYTF. The entire variable domain, with the rest obtained from reference TRBV2 and TRBJ1-2, is as follows: EPEVTQTPSHQVTQMGQEVILRCVPISNHLYFYWYRQILGQKVEFLVSFYNNEISEKSEIFDDQFSVERPDGSNFTLKIRSTKLEDSAMYFCASSVDRARAYGYTFGSGTRLTVV.

CDR3 DNA: TGTGCCAGCAGCCGCGACAGCTCTGGGGCCAACGTCCTGACTTTC. Translation gives CASSRDSSGANVLTF. The rearrangement joins TRBV7-2 to TRBJ2-6, with D possibly being TRBD1 (5 bases). Germline V lookup: CDR1 SGHTA, CDR2 FQGNSA. This CDR3 comprises 15 residues. Trimming removed 5 bases at V and 0 bases at J, with 8 bases between.

The CDR3 loop reads CASSDGQNNEQFF. The CDR3 nucleotides are TGTGCCAGCAGTGATGGACAGAACAATGAGCAGTTCTTC. This chain connects TRBV6-4 to TRBJ2-1, with D maybe TRBD1 (6 bases). Germline V lookup: CDR1 MRHNA, CDR2 SNTAGT. Trimming left V 3 bases short and J 5 bases short, with 8 bases between. The CDR3 is 13 amino acids.

J is TRBJ2-1 and V is TRBV12-5; 8 positions agree with TRBD2. There are 15 residues in the CDR3. Unmatched junction bases numbered 6, after V lost 7 bases and J lost 1 base. In germline, CDR1 is LGHNT, CDR2 FRNRAP. The chain's CDR3 is CASAGGLRSYNEQFF. CDR3 in DNA: TGTGCTAGTGCGGGGGGGCTAAGGTCCTACAATGAGCAGTTCTTC.

This clone was seen only a few times. The chain uses TRBV18 and TRBJ2-3; 9 nucleotides agree with TRBD2. CDR1 is KGHSH and CDR2 is LQKENI in the germline V gene. With V trimmed by 1 base and J by 5 bases, 4 bases remained unmatched. This CDR3 is built from 15 residues. CDR3 bases: TGTGCCAGCTCACCACTAGCGGGAGTACGAGATACGCAGTATTTT. Translated: CASSPLAGVRDTQYF. The full variable domain, rest sourced from reference TRBV18 and TRBJ2-3, is NAGVMQNPRHLVRRRGQEARLRCSPMKGHSHVYWYRQLPEEGLKFMVYLQKENIIDESGMPKERFSAEFPKEGPSILRIQQVVRGDSAAYFCASSPLAGVRDTQYFGPGTRLTVL.

This chain links TRBV30 with TRBJ2-7; 8 bases agree with TRBD2. The germline gives CDR1 GTSNPN, CDR2 SVGIG (reference sequence). The CDR3 length is 14 residues. Unmatched junction bases numbered 5, after V lost 0 bases and J lost 4 bases. The CDR3 DNA reads TGTGCCTGGAGTGTAGGCGGGGGGCGGTACGAGCAGTACTTC. Amino acids: CAWSVGGGRYEQYF.

The genes are TRBV11-2 and TRBJ2-3; no definite D call. The germline CDR1 and CDR2 sequences are SGHAT and FQNNGV. V lost 0 bases and J 0 bases, leaving 7 bases between the germline ends. The CDR3 consists of 15 residues. The CDR3 DNA is TGTGCCAGCAGCTTAGACCCCAGAAGCACAGATACGCAGTATTTT. It yields the protein CASSLDPRSTDTQYF.

The chain recombines TRBV2 with TRBJ2-3, with 7 bases matching TRBD2. This CDR3 is built from 13 residues. After removal of 10 bases from V and 4 bases from J, the junction contained 8 bases not matched to a gene. Germline V gene data show CDR1 as SNHLY and CDR2 as FYNNEI. The CDR3 nucleotides read TGTGCCACCCCGGGACGGGGGGCAGATACGCAGTATTTT. This codes for CATPGRGADTQYF.

The chain uses TRBV21-1 and TRBJ2-3; the D call TRBD2 from the table was never checked on the DNA. TRBV21-1 is deemed a pseudogene. The CDR3 length is 18 residues. CDR3 in amino acids: CASSPKGSGRASTDTQYF. As DNA, the CDR3 is TGTGCCAGCAGCCCAAAGGGGAGCGGGAGGGCCTCCACAGATACGCAGTATTTT.

The chain combines TRBV30 with TRBJ1-5; D perhaps matches TRBD1 (5 bases). The V gene lost 7 bases and the J gene lost 6 bases, with 16 bases spanning the gap. In germline, CDR1 is GTSNPN, CDR2 SVGIG (reference sequence). The CDR3 runs to 13 residues. The CDR3, as DNA: TGTGCCTCCACTTCCGGGGGAGGTCAGCCCCAGCATTTT. Translated: CASTSGGGQPQHF.

The chain combines TRBV19 with TRBJ1-1; a weak D match, TRBD1 (5 bases). CDR3 size: 20 residues. Germline-derived CDR1 and CDR2 are LNHDA and SQIVND (reference sequence). V was clipped by 3 bases and J by 6 bases, with 32 bases between them. The CDR3 reads CASSIRAGSGATARGAEAFF. The CDR3 bases are TGTGCCAGTAGTATTCGGGCAGGGTCGGGAGCAACGGCCCGCGGCGCTGAAGCTTTCTTT.

This chain links TRBV7-2 with TRBJ1-1; D is unresolved. This CDR3 comprises 12 residues. Germline V lookup: CDR1 SGHTA, CDR2 FQGNSA. The V gene lost 1 base and the J gene lost 11 bases, with 11 bases spanning the gap. In DNA, the CDR3 is TGTGCCAGCAGCTTAGGCGGACTGGGGGCTTTCTTT. Protein: CASSLGGLGAFF.

This clone was counted only a few times. The chain combines TRBV4-1 with TRBJ1-2; no clear D gene. Per germline, CDR1 MGHRA and CDR2 YSYEKL. Trimming left V 0 bases short and J 0 bases short, with 8 bases between. The CDR3 contains 15 residues. The DNA for the CDR3 is TGCGCCAGCAGCCAAGACGCGGCGACTAACTATGGCTACACCTTC. Translation: CASSQDAATNYGYTF.

V gene TRBV7-9 combines with J gene TRBJ2-3; weak D call: TRBD2 (5 bases). Germline CDR1 is SEHNR and CDR2 is FQNEAQ (reference sequence). V dropped 5 bases and J dropped 10 bases, with 10 bases sitting between them. The CDR3 extends over 11 amino acids. The CDR3 reads CASSLGSAQYF. In nucleotides, the CDR3 is TGTGCCAGCAGCCTTGGGAGTGCGCAGTATTTT.